A single sample is the source of the 13 T cell receptor beta chains below, sequenced in a study of shared clonotypes between healthy human individuals. Only in-frame clones appear in the TCRdb table, and some are missing; sequencing was by immunoSEQ multiplex PCR. The sample lists approximately 1.5 million clones, 95% to 99% occurring once. The sample comprised naive CD4+ T cells sorted from blood. Subset given: CD45RA+ positively selected. These receptors came from a young man in good health.

The chain is built from TRBV10-3 and TRBJ2-1; 9 nucleotides align to TRBD2. The CDR3 is made up of 19 amino acids. Germline V lookup: CDR1 ENHRY, CDR2 SYGVKD. V was pared by 3 bases and J by 0 bases, with 12 bases of the junction left unmatched. The CDR3 loop is CAISDPRGGAPSSYNEQFF. The CDR3 DNA is TGTGCCATCAGTGACCCCCGCGGGGGGGCCCCGAGCTCCTACAATGAGCAGTTCTTC.

This chain uses TRBV11-2 with TRBJ1-5, with 12 bases that match TRBD1. This CDR3 is built from 16 residues. V shed 5 bases, J shed 6 bases, and the junction held 8 bases outside the gene matches. The V gene's germline CDR1 is SGHAT and CDR2 FQNNGV. For the CDR3, the DNA is TGTGCCAGCAGCGGCCGGGACAGGGGGCGAGGTCAGCCCCAGCATTTT. Its protein product is CASSGRDRGRGQPQHF.

Remarks on this clone: Other DNA sequences in the same sample also yield this CDR3. J is TRBJ1-1 and V is TRBV28, with D possibly matching TRBD1 (5 bases). V lost 2 bases to trimming and J lost 8 bases, with 12 bases between them. Germline CDR1 and CDR2: MDHEN and SYDVKM. The CDR3 spans 13 residues. The CDR3 region is CASSLLGGTEAFF. Here the CDR3 DNA reads TGTGCCAGCAGTTTACTGGGGGGGACCGAAGCTTTCTTT.

V gene TRBV27 combines with J gene TRBJ2-6; no definite D call. This CDR3 contains 15 residues. Trimming took 2 bases from V and 4 from J, leaving 9 bases between them. Germline CDR1 is MNHEY and CDR2 is SMNVEV (reference sequence). The CDR3 here is CASSLTRAGANVLTF. The CDR3 DNA is TGTGCCAGCAGTTTAACCCGGGCCGGGGCCAACGTCCTGACTTTC.

J is TRBJ2-7 and V is TRBV4-1; D not certain. This CDR3 region has 15 residues. The germline CDR1 and CDR2 sequences are MGHRA and YSYEKL. The V end was cut by 1 base, the J end by 5 bases, with 15 bases between. Written as DNA, the CDR3 is TGCGCCAGCAGCCAAGGTCAAGTCCTTGATAACGAGCAGTACTTC. It yields the protein CASSQGQVLDNEQYF.

Details on this clone: The sample contains more than one DNA sequence encoding this CDR3. This chain connects TRBV9 to TRBJ2-3, with 7 bases that match TRBD2. This CDR3 region has 15 residues. CDR1 and CDR2 (germline): SGDLS, YYNGEE. V gave up 0 bases and J gave up 2 bases; unmatched junction bases: 3. CDR3 in DNA: TGTGCCAGCAGCGTAGGGGGGAGGGCCACAGATACGCAGTATTTT. Protein: CASSVGGRATDTQYF.

CDR3 sequence reads: CASSPPGNWNQPQHF. The CDR3 DNA sequence: TGTGCCAGCTCACCACCGGGCAACTGGAATCAGCCCCAGCATTTT. The chain employs TRBV18 and TRBJ1-5; D ambiguous. CDR3 size: 15 residues. From germline, CDR1 is KGHSH and CDR2 LQKENI. V was pared by 0 bases and J by 4 bases, with 10 bases between.

This chain connects TRBV5-4 to TRBJ2-5; 10 bases line up with TRBD2. The CDR3 spans 15 residues. With 3 bases clipped from V and 2 bases from J, the junction kept 4 bases outside the gene matches. CDR1 and CDR2 (germline): SGHNT, YYREEE (reference sequence). CDR3 amino acids: CASSSSGSLQETQYF. CDR3 bases: TGTGCCAGCAGCTCTAGCGGGAGCCTACAAGAGACCCAGTACTTC.

This clone appeared a single time. The J gene is TRBJ2-7, the V gene TRBV5-1, with TRBD2 matching 16 bases. With V trimmed by 4 bases and J by 6 bases, 4 bases remained unmatched. This CDR3 has 15 amino acids. Germline V lookup: CDR1 SGHRS, CDR2 YFSETQ. The CDR3 DNA reads TGCGCCAGCAGCGGGGGACTAGCGGGAGGGGCCGAGCAGTACTTC. As protein: CASSGGLAGGAEQYF.

V gene TRBV18 combines with J gene TRBJ2-1; D gene uncertain. The V end lost 1 base, the J end lost 8 bases, and 9 bases lay between the germline ends. The CDR3 extends over 13 amino acids. Per the germline V gene, CDR1 is KGHSH and CDR2 is LQKENI. CDR3 loop: CASSPRSADEQFF. Here the CDR3 DNA reads TGTGCCAGCTCACCACGCTCTGCGGATGAGCAGTTCTTC.

The chain is built from TRBV6-1 and TRBJ2-7; D remains unclear. Germline lookup yields CDR1 MNHNS and CDR2 SASEGT. The V end was cut by 3 bases, the J end by 2 bases, with 14 bases between. The CDR3 covers 15 residues. The CDR3 DNA reads TGTGCCAGCAGTGAGGTTTCTACCTACGCCTACGAGCAGTACTTC. Protein product: CASSEVSTYAYEQYF.

This chain joins TRBV27 and TRBJ2-1, with TRBD2 identical over 13 bases. Looked up from germline, CDR1 is MNHEY and CDR2 is SMNVEV (reference sequence). Unmatched junction bases numbered 13, after V lost 3 bases and J lost 8 bases. This CDR3 is built from 18 residues. The CDR3 reads CASSFSRTSGRLLDEQFF. In DNA form, the CDR3 reads TGTGCCAGCAGTTTCTCCCGGACTAGCGGGAGACTGCTCGATGAGCAGTTCTTC.

The chain recombines TRBV27 with TRBJ1-1, with 8 positions matching TRBD1. J gave up 2 bases and V 3 bases, and 8 bases lay outside the gene matches. Germline assignment: CDR1 MNHEY and CDR2 SMNVEV (reference sequence). CDR3 length: 16 amino acids. The CDR3 spells CASSFRLDRANTEAFF. For the CDR3, the DNA is TGTGCCAGCAGTTTTCGATTGGACAGGGCTAACACTGAAGCTTTCTTT.